This T cell receptor (beta chain) comes out of a study of blood T cell repertoires in COVID-19. Study details: Spain, Italy and the United States supplied samples that represented acute and convalescent COVID-19.

Germline CDR1 is SGDLS and CDR2 is YYNGEE. The CDR3 consists of 15 residues. Trimming cost V 4 bases and J 3 bases; bases outside gene matches: 6. Some clones are missing from TCRdb's copy, which holds only in-frame ones; the method was immunoSEQ multiplex PCR. Of 650,000 to 800,000 clones listed, about 90% are singletons. The source of this sequence is a young woman with acute or convalescent COVID-19. The V and J genes are TRBV9 and TRBJ1-5; 8 bases are shared with TRBD1. Material for sequencing was peripheral blood. CDR3 nucleotide sequence: TGTGCCAGCAGCCCTTCGGACAGGGCCAATCAGCCCCAGCATTTT. It codes for CASSPSDRANQPQHF. Together with reference TRBV9 and TRBJ1-5, the CDR3 gives the full variable domain: DSGVTQTPKHLITATGQRVTLRCSPRSGDLSVYWYQQSLDQGLQFLIQYYNGEERAKGNILERFSAQQFPDLHSELNLSSLELGDSALYFCASSPSDRANQPQHFGDGTRLSIL.